This T cell receptor (beta chain) stems from a study of blood T cell repertoires in COVID-19. The overall study: COVID-19 samples, acute and convalescent, were from the United States, Italy and Spain. PBMCs, B-cell-depleted T cells, or T cells provided the cDNA or gDNA that made up the material.

The ends lost 0 bases at V and 5 bases at J; junction bases unmatched: 7. Germline loops: CDR1 LGHDT, CDR2 YNNKEL (reference sequence). The CDR3 totals 16 residues. Sequenced by immunoSEQ multiplex PCR; TCRdb stores in-frame clones only, minus some. The table records fewer than 350,000 clones, roughly 89% of them present only once. This chain joins TRBV3-1 (or the pseudogene TRBV3-2) and TRBJ2-3, with 8 bases aligning to TRBD2. The source of this sequence is a man aged 55 to 70 who had recovered from COVID-19. Sequenced material: PBMCs or T cells enriched from blood (not recorded which). DNA of the CDR3: TGTGCCAGCAGCCAAGAATGGGCTAGCGGGTTAGATACGCAGTATTTT. It is translated as CASSQEWASGLDTQYF.